One and the same sample provided the 5 T cell receptor beta chains below, sequenced in a study of T cells after yellow fever vaccination. Each CDR3 protein gets one entry after TCRdb re-called the 5' RACE reads with MiXCR. The sample lists 300,000 or so distinct CDR3 sequences; approximately 8% were seen once. The material sequenced was PBMCs, taken around 45 days after the first yellow fever vaccination. The receptors were sampled from a man in his late teens or twenties who received the YFV17D yellow fever vaccine.

The V and J genes are TRBV3-1 and TRBJ2-7, with 7 bases fitting TRBD2. J lost 3 bases, V lost 1 base, and 12 bases had no gene match. This CDR3 spans 17 amino acids. Germline V gene data show CDR1 as LGHDT and CDR2 as YNNKEL (reference sequence). The CDR3 loop is CASSQGVGGGGFYEQYF. CDR3 DNA: TGTGCCAGCAGCCAAGGTGTAGGTGGGGGGGGGTTCTACGAGCAGTACTTC.

This clonotype has a count of ten or more. This chain connects TRBV12-3 or TRBV12-4 to TRBJ1-1; D is unclear. Trimming removed 5 bases from V and 7 bases from J, with 8 bases in between. The CDR3 is 11 residues long. CDR3 residues: CASSLGLEAFF. The CDR3 nucleotides are TGTGCCAGCAGTCTAGGTCTTGAAGCTTTCTTT.

This clonotype was seen ten or more times. The rearrangement joins TRBV5-1 to TRBJ1-5; D is unclear. This CDR3 is built from 18 residues. The germline gives CDR1 SGHRS, CDR2 YFSETQ. Trimming removed 2 bases at V and 2 bases at J, with 20 bases between. The CDR3 spells CASSFGTREVACNQPQHF. The CDR3 nucleotides are TGCGCCAGCAGCTTTGGTACGAGGGAGGTAGCGTGCAATCAGCCCCAGCATTTT.

The chain recombines TRBV5-1 with TRBJ1-2, with 9 positions matching TRBD1. The J segment lost 4 bases and the V segment lost 5 bases, leaving 6 bases of the junction unmatched. This CDR3 region has 14 residues. The germline gives CDR1 SGHRS, CDR2 YFSETQ. CDR3 loop: CASRTGTGIYGYTF. The CDR3 DNA is TGCGCCAGCAGAACCGGGACAGGGATCTATGGCTACACCTTC.

This clonotype was counted at least ten times. This sequence joins TRBV5-5 and TRBJ2-7, with a possible D match to TRBD1 (5 bases). Germline CDR1 reads SGHKS; CDR2 reads YYEKEE (reference sequence). V lost 5 bases to trimming and J lost 5 bases, with 14 bases between them. The CDR3 is made up of 13 amino acids. CDR3 residues: CASSSQGSDEQYV. CDR3 sequence (DNA): TGTGCCAGCAGTTCGCAGGGATCGGACGAGCAGTACGTC.